Listed below are T cell receptor beta chains from one sample, sequenced in a study of identical twins. TCRdb reprocessed the 5' RACE reads with MiXCR, giving one entry per CDR3 protein. The table has hundreds of thousands of distinct CDR3 sequences, over 15% seen once; the top ten hold roughly 13%. This sample was shared with a second study, whose subject was T cells expressing NK-cell markers.

The sample taken for sequencing was PBMCs. The source of these receptors is a woman between 18 and 30 years old in good health. Each CDR3 is given with its conserved first and last residue. The D gene is left open where the match is weak. Not all rows give a size; the values are once, few, many and, for expanded clones, a class.

clone size: NA
D gene: TRBD2
J gene: TRBJ2-4
V gene: TRBV6-2/TRBV6-3
CDR3 DNA: TGTGCCAGTCAAGAGGGAGGGAGGTACATTCAGTACTTC
CDR3 protein: CASQEGGRYIQYF

clone size: NA
D gene: NA
J gene: TRBJ2-2
V gene: TRBV2
CDR3 DNA: TGTGCCAGCAGGCCCCAAACCGGGGAGCTGTTTTTT
CDR3 protein: CASRPQTGELFF

clone size: many
D gene: NA
J gene: TRBJ2-1
V gene: TRBV7-3
CDR3 DNA: TGTGCCAGCAGCCCCTCGGGGATGGGTGAGCAGTTCTTC
CDR3 protein: CASSPSGMGEQFF

clone size: few
D gene: TRBD2
J gene: TRBJ2-5
V gene: TRBV20-1
CDR3 DNA: TGCAGTGCTCCCGGGACTATAGACCAAGAGACCCAGTACTTC
CDR3 protein: CSAPGTIDQETQYF

clone size: few
D gene: NA
J gene: TRBJ2-1
V gene: TRBV30
CDR3 DNA: TGTGCCTGGAGTGGCAAGCATGCGGGGGAGCAGTTCTTC
CDR3 protein: CAWSGKHAGEQFF

clone size: few
D gene: NA
J gene: TRBJ1-1
V gene: TRBV5-1
CDR3 DNA: TGCGCCAGCAGCTTGGCCCACGACCGGAGCACTGAAGCTTTCTTT
CDR3 protein: CASSLAHDRSTEAFF

clone size: NA
D gene: NA
J gene: TRBJ2-1
V gene: TRBV3-1
CDR3 DNA: TGTGCCAGCATGGGTAGCAACTACAATGAGCAGTTCTTC
CDR3 protein: CASMGSNYNEQFF

clone size: NA
D gene: TRBD2
J gene: TRBJ2-7
V gene: TRBV2
CDR3 DNA: TGTGCCAGCAGTGATATGGGGGGGGGATCCTACGAGCAGTACTTC
CDR3 protein: CASSDMGGGSYEQYF

clone size: few
D gene: NA
J gene: TRBJ2-7
V gene: TRBV3-1
CDR3 DNA: TGTGCCAGCAGCCAAGCCCTCTCGGTTCAGTACTTC
CDR3 protein: CASSQALSVQYF

clone size: NA
D gene: NA
J gene: TRBJ2-3
V gene: TRBV14
CDR3 DNA: TGTGCCAGCAGCCTCACGAAAGCGGCAGATACGCAGTATTTT
CDR3 protein: CASSLTKAADTQYF

clone size: NA
D gene: TRBD2
J gene: TRBJ2-3
V gene: TRBV10-3
CDR3 DNA: TGTGCCATCAGCCCGAGCCCCGGACTAGCGGGGGGAGGGGACACAGATACGCAGTATTTT
CDR3 protein: CAISPSPGLAGGGDTDTQYF

clone size: NA
D gene: NA
J gene: TRBJ1-2
V gene: TRBV4-1
CDR3 DNA: TGCGCCAGCACCGGCACCCGACCTTTTAACTATGGCTACACCTTC
CDR3 protein: CASTGTRPFNYGYTF

clone size: NA
D gene: NA
J gene: TRBJ2-6
V gene: TRBV4-2
CDR3 DNA: TGTGCCAGCAGCTCCGGACAGCACTCTGGGGCCAACGTCCTGACTTTC
CDR3 protein: CASSSGQHSGANVLTF

clone size: NA
D gene: NA
J gene: TRBJ2-2
V gene: TRBV21-1
CDR3 DNA: TGTGCCAGCAGCAAAGAGCGGCGAGTCGCGAACACCGGGGAGCTGTTTTTT
CDR3 protein: CASSKERRVANTGELFF

clone size: NA
D gene: TRBD2
J gene: TRBJ2-1
V gene: TRBV20-1
CDR3 DNA: TGCAGTGCTGTCCTGGCCAGCGGGAGCTTGAGCTCCTACAATGAGCAGTTCTTC
CDR3 protein: CSAVLASGSLSSYNEQFF

clone size: NA
D gene: TRBD2
J gene: TRBJ2-1
V gene: TRBV20-1
CDR3 DNA: TGCAGTGCCATAGCGGGAGGGCCCGAGAATGAGCAGTTCTTC
CDR3 protein: CSAIAGGPENEQFF